Each of the 11 T cell receptor beta chains below was sequenced from the same sample in a study of blood T cell repertoires in COVID-19. The data were produced by immunoSEQ multiplex PCR, yet TCRdb's version contains in-frame clones alone and is incomplete. This repertoire shows around 100,000 clones, roughly 84% found once; its top ten account for roughly 1.5%. Sequencing input: peripheral blood. The receptors stem from a middle-aged man with acute or convalescent COVID-19.

The J gene is TRBJ2-3, the V gene TRBV5-4; a possible D gene is TRBD1 (5 bases). V lost 0 bases, J lost 2 bases, and 16 bases lay in between. Germline CDR1 is SGHNT and CDR2 is YYREEE (reference sequence). The CDR3 is made up of 17 amino acids. The CDR3 DNA reads as TGTGCCAGCAGCTTGGGGGGCCCCAGGACGCCCACAGATACGCAGTATTTT. This codes for CASSLGGPRTPTDTQYF.

The J gene is TRBJ2-7, the V gene TRBV3-1 (or the pseudogene TRBV3-2); TRBD2 might be the D (6 bases). V lost 5 bases and J lost 7, with 9 bases in between. CDR3 length: 11 residues. Germline loops: CDR1 LGHDT, CDR2 YNNKEL (reference sequence). This CDR3 reads CASSTSGEQYF. Here the CDR3 DNA reads TGTGCCAGCAGCACCAGCGGGGAGCAGTACTTC.

The CDR3 reads CASSPRQGSAEAFF. CDR3 in DNA: TGTGCCAGCAGTCCCCGACAGGGGTCGGCTGAAGCTTTCTTT. The J gene is TRBJ1-1, the V gene TRBV28, with 8 bases fitting TRBD1. Per germline, CDR1 MDHEN and CDR2 SYDVKM. The CDR3 length is 14 residues. Germline trimming cut 5 bases from V and 6 bases from J; bases unmatched to any gene: 8.

The V and J genes are TRBV7-2 and TRBJ2-7, with D possibly matching TRBD1 (5 bases). The CDR3 is 14 amino acids. Trimming left V 5 bases short and J 2 bases short, with 13 bases between. Per the germline V gene, CDR1 is SGHTA and CDR2 is FQGNSA. The CDR3 sequence is CASSAQGLPYEQYF. The CDR3 DNA reads as TGTGCCAGCAGCGCCCAGGGCCTACCCTACGAGCAGTACTTC.

This clone was found once. CDR3 sequence reads: CSARVRETQYF. CDR3 DNA sequence: TGCAGTGCTAGAGTCAGGGAGACCCAGTACTTC. V is TRBV20-1 and J is TRBJ2-5; D not resolved. Trimming left V 1 base short and J 5 bases short, with 5 bases between. The CDR3 has 11 residues. CDR1 is DFQATT, CDR2 SNEGSKA, per germline (reference sequence).

J is TRBJ1-2 and V is TRBV18; 7 bases agree with TRBD1. CDR1 and CDR2 from the germline V gene are KGHSH and LQKENI. The CDR3 consists of 16 residues. Losses at the gene ends were 3 bases for V and 9 bases for J; bases not matched to a gene: 16. The CDR3 DNA sequence: TGTGCCAGCTCACCCGACAGGGTTCGAGAGAAGGGAAGCTACACCTTC. It translates to CASSPDRVREKGSYTF.

The V and J genes are TRBV7-8 and TRBJ2-7; unclear D gene. V lost 3 bases and J 6 bases, leaving 15 bases between the germline ends. There are 14 residues in the CDR3. Per germline, CDR1 SGHVS and CDR2 FQNEAQ. CDR3 coding DNA: TGTGCCAGCAGCTTCGGCAGGCAGGCAGCCGAGCAGTACTTC. Translated, it gives CASSFGRQAAEQYF.

The chain carries TRBV5-1 and TRBJ1-3; a weak D match, TRBD1 (5 bases). From germline, CDR1 is SGHRS and CDR2 YFSETQ. Trimming removed 5 bases from V and 0 bases from J, with 15 bases in between. The CDR3 extends over 16 amino acids. The CDR3 sequence: CASRSGGRTSGNTIYF. In nucleotides, the CDR3 is TGCGCCAGCAGGTCGGGGGGACGGACCTCTGGAAACACCATATATTTT.

The chain has TRBV6-5 and TRBJ1-2; unclear D gene. Deletions cut 3 bases from V and 4 bases from J, with 6 bases between. CDR1 MNHEY and CDR2 SVGAGI come from the germline V gene. The CDR3 is made up of 12 amino acids. The CDR3 DNA reads TGTGCCAGCAGTTATGACACCTATGGCTACACCTTC. Amino acid sequence: CASSYDTYGYTF.

The chain combines TRBV25-1 with TRBJ2-7, with a tentative D call TRBD1 (6 bases). This CDR3 is 13 amino acids long. CDR1 and CDR2 (germline): MGHDK, SYGVNS. V was trimmed by 4 bases and J by 5 bases, leaving 12 bases between them. CDR3 bases: TGTGCCAGCAGTGTTACAGGGACCCACGAGCAGTACTTC. Translating gives CASSVTGTHEQYF.

CDR3 region: CASSRGNSQYF. The DNA for the CDR3 is TGTGCCAGCAGTCGGGGGAATTCGCAGTATTTT. V and J are TRBV6-5 and TRBJ2-3; a weak D match, TRBD2 (6 bases). Between the trimmed V and J ends, which lost 5 bases and 10 bases, there was a span of 10 bases. Germline-derived CDR1 and CDR2 are MNHEY and SVGAGI. The CDR3 covers 11 residues.